The T cell receptor (beta chain) described here comes from a study of blood T cell repertoires in COVID-19. J was trimmed by 0 bases and V by 3 bases; bases with no gene match: 13. CDR3 length: 19 amino acids. Germline lookup yields CDR1 LNHNV and CDR2 YYDKDF (reference sequence). Libraries were prepared by immunoSEQ multiplex PCR; TCRdb keeps only in-frame clonotypes and omits some of them. Of approximately 73,000 clones in the sample, roughly 86% are singletons; the top ten hold around 1.9%. This receptor was taken from a woman aged 55 to 70 with acute or convalescent COVID-19. Input material: peripheral blood. The chain uses TRBV15 and TRBJ1-4; 7 bases agree with TRBD1. CDR3 amino acids: CATSSARQGADATNEKLFF. The CDR3 DNA follows: TGTGCCACCAGCAGTGCTAGACAGGGAGCGGACGCAACTAATGAAAAACTGTTTTTT.